This TCR beta chain was recorded in a study of blood T cell repertoires in COVID-19 (dated by TCRdb to 2020 to 2021). Some background on the complete study: Samples from collaborators originated in the United States, Italy and Spain and spanned both the acute and convalescent phases of COVID-19. The material from the prospective study consisted of cDNA or gDNA derived from T cells, B-cell-depleted T cells, or PBMCs. Subjects who had been exposed to COVID-19, were actively infected with it, or had recovered from it provided the deeply sampled blood TCRbeta repertoires that made up the dataset. The repertoires were released in a freely available public database intended as a resource for research on the immune response to SARS-CoV-2. Samples came from the ongoing ImmuneRACE study (first 160 participants) plus 1,254 subjects from 6 global collaborators. Sample metadata almost always included a de-identified subject ID, COVID-19 status, age in years and sex. Where HLA class I and class II types were available, the types were taken from metadata supplied by the sample provider, not from assay-based typing. Paper-wide results and their limitations: The quantity of clinical and demographic metadata differed by source and by participant and was supplied without curation.

On this clone itself: It lacks a known antigen. The input lacks base qualities; no much larger clone sits a single base away.

TCRbeta CDR3 regions were amplified from genomic DNA by means of the immunoSEQ Assay, a bias-controlled multiplex PCR. The authors' analysis ran thus. Nucleated cell counts per sample were estimated from amplification of reference gene primers within the assay. To quantify the absolute abundance of each unique TCRbeta CDR3 rearrangement, sequence reads were collapsed and filtered. For each sample, productive Simpson clonality was calculated as the square root of Simpson's diversity index across productive rearrangements. TCRdb mirrors the immuneACCESS table, restricted to in-frame sequences. Some clones are absent from its copies; in checked studies, under half trace to an unresolved V gene, and the reason for the others is unknown. That table is the source of V, J and clone size, and D and trimming were worked out from the DNA. Counted in this sample were 140,000 to 150,000 clones; roughly 90% of them appeared once. Of the sample, over 2.5% falls within the top ten clones.

The collaborating institutions used their own protocols to collect whole blood in K2EDTA tubes. For TCRbeta analysis, collaborators shipped samples in one of three forms: frozen whole blood, isolated PBMCs, or DNA extracted from either of those sample types. Its CDR3 holds 15 amino acids, cysteine through phenylalanine. Only the CDR3 region is kept as DNA, spanning 45 bases read in frame from base 1. At the junction V is shortened by 3 bases and J by 6 bases; bases outside the gene matches: 8. CDR1 MNHEY and CDR2 SVGEGT are derived from the germline V gene. The receptor was derived from a man aged 60 to 75 with active or convalescent COVID-19. The chain uses TRBV6-2 or TRBV6-3 and TRBJ2-1; TRBD1 aligns with 7 central bases. The specimen was peripheral blood. The CDR3 protein is CASSYPDRPSNEQFF. The sequenced DNA is TGTGCCAGCAGTTATCCGGACAGGCCATCCAATGAGCAGTTCTTC.